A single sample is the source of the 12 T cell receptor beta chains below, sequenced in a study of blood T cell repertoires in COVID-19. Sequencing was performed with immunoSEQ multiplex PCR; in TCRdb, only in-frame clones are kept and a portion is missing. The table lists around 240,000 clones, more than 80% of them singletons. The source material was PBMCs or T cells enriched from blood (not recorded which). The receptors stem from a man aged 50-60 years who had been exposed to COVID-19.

As DNA, the CDR3 is TGTGCCAGCAGAATACAGACAGCGTGCGGAGATACGCAGTATTTT. It specifies CASRIQTACGDTQYF. The chain employs TRBV21-1 and TRBJ2-3; TRBD1 is the table's D call and was not checked against the DNA. TRBV21-1 is deemed a pseudogene. The CDR3 totals 15 residues.

The CDR3 reads CASSEQGLTEAFF. CDR3 in DNA: TGTGCCAGTAGTGAACAGGGTCTAACTGAAGCTTTCTTT. The V call is TRBV19, the J call TRBJ1-1; possibly TRBD1 for D (6 bases). CDR1 is LNHDA and CDR2 is SQIVND in the germline V gene (reference sequence). The CDR3 totals 13 residues. The V gene lost 5 bases and the J gene lost 5 bases, with 12 bases spanning the gap. The full variable domain, its missing parts supplied by reference TRBV19 and TRBJ1-1, is DGGITQSPKYLFRKEGQNVTLSCEQNLNHDAMYWYRQDPGQGLRLIYYSQIVNDFQKGDIAEGYSVSREKKESFPLTVTSAQKNPTAFYLCASSEQGLTEAFFGQGTRLTVV.

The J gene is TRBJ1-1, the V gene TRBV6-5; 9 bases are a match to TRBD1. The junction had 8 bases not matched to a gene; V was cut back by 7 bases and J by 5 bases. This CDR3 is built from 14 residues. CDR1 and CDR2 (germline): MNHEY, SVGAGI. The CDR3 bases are TGTGCCAGCAACACAGGGGGCGGAAGGACTGAAGCTTTCTTT. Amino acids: CASNTGGGRTEAFF.

As DNA, the CDR3 is TGTGCCACCAGTGGTGGTCGGGGGGCGCTGACTGAAAAACTGTTTTTT. Residues: CATSGGRGALTEKLFF. This sequence joins TRBV24-1 and TRBJ1-4, with D possibly TRBD1 on 6 matching bases. V was clipped by 5 bases and J by 7 bases, with 19 bases between them. Germline loops: CDR1 KGHDR, CDR2 SFDVKD. The CDR3 has 16 residues.

In DNA, the CDR3 is TGTGCCAGCAGCCAAGCCCACTCTACGGAAGAGACCCAGTACTTC. Its protein is CASSQAHSTEETQYF. The chain employs TRBV3-1 (or the pseudogene TRBV3-2) and TRBJ2-5; D is uncertain. Germline lookup yields CDR1 LGHDT and CDR2 YNNKEL (reference sequence). V dropped 1 base and J dropped 3 bases, with 12 bases sitting between them. This CDR3 is 15 amino acids long.

CDR3 protein: CASSFGGATNEKLFF. CDR3 in DNA: TGTGCCAGCAGTTTCGGGGGTGCAACTAATGAAAAACTGTTTTTT. V and J are TRBV28 and TRBJ1-4; maybe TRBD1 (5 bases). CDR1 is MDHEN and CDR2 is SYDVKM in the germline V gene. The CDR3 runs to 15 residues. V lost 3 bases and J 0 bases, leaving 8 bases between the germline ends.

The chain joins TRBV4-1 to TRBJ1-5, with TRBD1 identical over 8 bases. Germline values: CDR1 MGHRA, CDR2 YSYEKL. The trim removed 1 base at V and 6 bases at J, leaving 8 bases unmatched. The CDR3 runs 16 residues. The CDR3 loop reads CASSQVLGQGGQPQHF. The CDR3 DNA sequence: TGCGCCAGCAGCCAAGTTCTAGGACAGGGTGGTCAGCCCCAGCATTTT.

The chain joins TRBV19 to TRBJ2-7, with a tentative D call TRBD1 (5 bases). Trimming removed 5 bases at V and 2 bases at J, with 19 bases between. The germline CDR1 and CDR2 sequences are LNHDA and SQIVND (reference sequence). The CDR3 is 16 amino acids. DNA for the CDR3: TGTGCCAGTAGTCGTAACTACGACAGTTTAACCTACGAGCAGTACTTC. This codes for CASSRNYDSLTYEQYF.

CDR3 coding DNA: TGTGCCTGGAGTGTTTACAGTAGCAATCAGCCCCAGCATTTT. Translating gives CAWSVYSSNQPQHF. The V gene is TRBV30, the J gene TRBJ1-5; D is ambiguous. Germline V lookup: CDR1 GTSNPN, CDR2 SVGIG (reference sequence). This CDR3 is built from 14 residues. V shed 0 bases and J shed 0 bases, with 6 bases lying between them.

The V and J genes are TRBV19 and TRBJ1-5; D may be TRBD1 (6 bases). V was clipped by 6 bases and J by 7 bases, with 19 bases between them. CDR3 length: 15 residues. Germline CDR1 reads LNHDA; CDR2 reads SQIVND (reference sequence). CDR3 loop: CASSYLGGGEQPQHF. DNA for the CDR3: TGTGCCAGTAGCTATTTAGGGGGAGGGGAACAGCCCCAGCATTTT.

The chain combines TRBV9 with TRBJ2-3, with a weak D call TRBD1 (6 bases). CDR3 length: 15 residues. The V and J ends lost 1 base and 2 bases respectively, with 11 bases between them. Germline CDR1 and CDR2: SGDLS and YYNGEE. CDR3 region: CASSVLDSHTDTQYF. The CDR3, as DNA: TGTGCCAGCAGCGTATTGGACAGTCACACAGATACGCAGTATTTT.

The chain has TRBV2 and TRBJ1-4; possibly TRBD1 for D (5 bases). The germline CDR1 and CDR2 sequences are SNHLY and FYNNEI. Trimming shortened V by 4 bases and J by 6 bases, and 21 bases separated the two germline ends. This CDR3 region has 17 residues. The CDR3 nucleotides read TGTGCCAGCAGTGGGGAGGGTTGGGGCCCTCCGGATGAAAAACTGTTTTTT. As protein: CASSGEGWGPPDEKLFF.